A single sample gave rise to the 14 T cell receptor beta chains below, sequenced in a study of persistence of HIV-infected CD4 T cells. The immunoSEQ assay was version 4, run in survey mode. Sequencing used immunoSEQ multiplex PCR; TCRdb keeps in-frame clones, though not all of them. Among 19,000 or so clones listed, around three fifths were seen once. These receptors' antigens are unknown. The stimulus was an HIV-1 Gag 15-mer peptide pool, 0.85 to 1 ug/peptide/mL. Sorting of responding CD4+ T cells relied on upregulated CD40 ligand together with CD69. Source: CD4+ T cells sorted from PBMCs after 18-hour stimulation, taken from a patient who received antiretroviral therapy. These TCRs come from an adult woman with HIV who was CMV-seropositive.

The V gene is TRBV6-4, the J gene TRBJ1-1; D remains ambiguous. Per germline, CDR1 MRHNA and CDR2 SNTAGT. The CDR3 has 14 amino acids. Between the trimmed V and J ends, which lost 7 bases and 1 base, there was a span of 13 bases. CDR3 DNA sequence: TGTGCCAGCAAGCCCGGGGAATGGAACACTGAAGCTTTCTTT. Residues: CASKPGEWNTEAFF.

The V and J genes are TRBV10-1 and TRBJ2-7; unclear D gene. This CDR3 has 14 amino acids. V dropped 2 bases and J dropped 2 bases, with 10 bases sitting between them. The germline CDR1 and CDR2 sequences are WNHNN and SYGVQD (reference sequence). CDR3 in DNA: TGCGCCAGCAGTGAGAACATCGAGCCCTACGAGCAGTACTTC. Translated, it gives CASSENIEPYEQYF.

This chain uses TRBV30 with TRBJ2-7, with 11 nucleotides matching TRBD1. Germline V gene lookup returns CDR1 GTSNPN and CDR2 SVGIG (reference sequence). V trimming: 5 bases; J trimming: 3 bases; junction bases outside the gene matches: 6. The CDR3 spans 14 residues. This CDR3 reads CAWRRTGGGYEQYF. As DNA, the CDR3 is TGTGCCTGGCGTCGGACAGGGGGCGGCTACGAGCAGTACTTC.

The V call is TRBV6-5, the J call TRBJ2-7, with D unresolved. V gave up 8 bases and J gave up 3 bases, with 11 bases separating them. The CDR3 runs to 12 residues. Germline V gene sequence: CDR1 MNHEY, CDR2 SVGAGI. CDR3 nucleotides: TGTGCCAGCTCCCAACGCGGCTACGAGCAGTACTTC. Protein product: CASSQRGYEQYF.

This chain uses TRBV6-5 with TRBJ2-3, with TRBD2 matching over 7 bases. This CDR3 contains 13 residues. Germline V lookup: CDR1 MNHEY, CDR2 SVGAGI. The CDR3 DNA reads as TGTGCTGTTGCGGGGGTGTACACAGATACGCAGTATTTT. It is translated as CAVAGVYTDTQYF.

The rearrangement joins TRBV25-1 to TRBJ2-7; no clear D. CDR1 and CDR2 from the germline V gene are MGHDK and SYGVNS. Between the trimmed V and J ends, which lost 7 bases and 0 bases, there was a span of 1 base. The CDR3 has 10 residues. CDR3 protein: CASISYEQYV. The CDR3 DNA reads as TGTGCCAGCATCTCCTACGAGCAGTACGTC.

A word on this clone: Other DNA sequences within the sample encode an identical CDR3. The genes are TRBV7-2 and TRBJ2-1, with D perhaps being TRBD1 or TRBD2 (5 bases each). The CDR3 contains 15 residues. The V and J ends lost 0 bases and 4 bases respectively, with 10 bases between them. Germline assignment: CDR1 SGHTA and CDR2 FQGNSA. CDR3: CASSLAYGAYNEQFF. The CDR3 nucleotides are TGTGCCAGCAGCTTAGCGTACGGGGCTTACAATGAGCAGTTCTTC.

The chain has TRBV5-1 and TRBJ2-1, with D tentatively TRBD2 (7 bases). Trimming left V 0 bases short and J 8 bases short, with 15 bases between. Germline values: CDR1 SGHRS, CDR2 YFSETQ. The CDR3 covers 15 residues. The CDR3 is CASSLGRGGLDEQFF. As DNA, the CDR3 is TGCGCCAGCAGCTTGGGCAGGGGAGGGTTGGATGAGCAGTTCTTC.

The sample holds one count of this clone. The rearrangement links TRBV7-9 to TRBJ2-3; D perhaps matches TRBD2 (5 bases). V lost 11 bases and J 1 base, leaving 16 bases between the germline ends. The CDR3 has 14 amino acids. Germline V gene data show CDR1 as SEHNR and CDR2 as FQNEAQ (reference sequence). CDR3 protein: CAANPGEGTDTQYF. The CDR3 DNA reads as TGTGCCGCAAACCCCGGGGAAGGCACAGATACGCAGTATTTT.

By share, this clone ranks as medium-sized. CDR3 loop: CASSYRGVREDGYTF. The CDR3 DNA reads TGTGCCAGCAGTTACCGCGGAGTGCGGGAGGATGGCTACACCTTC. The rearrangement joins TRBV6-5 to TRBJ1-2; no definite D call. V was clipped by 2 bases and J by 6 bases, with 16 bases between them. CDR1 is MNHEY, CDR2 SVGAGI, per germline. CDR3 length: 15 residues.

This clone is a singleton in its sample. The V call is TRBV6-5, the J call TRBJ2-1; 10 bases map to TRBD1. The CDR3 covers 14 residues. Trimming removed 5 bases from V and 8 bases from J; junction bases left unmatched: 6. Germline-derived CDR1 and CDR2 are MNHEY and SVGAGI. The CDR3 here is CASSNPGQGYEQFF. The CDR3 nucleotides read TGTGCCAGCAGTAATCCGGGACAGGGGTATGAGCAGTTCTTC.

The CDR3 sequence: CASSQFGQPKQPQYF. As DNA, the CDR3 is TGCGCCAGCAGTCAGTTTGGACAGCCCAAGCAGCCCCAGTATTTT. This chain joins TRBV23-1 and TRBJ1-5; D is possibly TRBD1 (6 bases). The J call may not be correct, given that the DNA end is closer to TRBJ2-3. TRBV23-1 has ORF status, its function being uncertain. The CDR3 has 15 amino acids.

The chain combines TRBV3-1 (or the pseudogene TRBV3-2) with TRBJ1-1; possibly TRBD1 for D (6 bases). V lost 4 bases to trimming and J lost 3 bases, with 6 bases between them. The CDR3 covers 12 residues. Germline CDR1 LGHDT, CDR2 YNNKEL (reference sequence). CDR3 sequence (DNA): TGTGCCAGCAGCCGGGGGCACACTGAAGCTTTCTTT. It encodes CASSRGHTEAFF.

V gene TRBV7-3 combines with J gene TRBJ2-1; 8 bases are a match to TRBD1. The J segment lost 4 bases and the V segment lost 5 bases, leaving 10 bases of the junction unmatched. CDR1 is SGHTA and CDR2 is FQGTGA in the germline V gene. The CDR3 sequence is 16 residues long. The CDR3 DNA is TGTGCCAGCAGCCCCCGCCCCGGGACAGGTTACAATGAGCAGTTCTTC. Residues: CASSPRPGTGYNEQFF.